This TCR beta chain was documented in a study of control samples from healthy donors and cancer patients. TCRdb keeps only in-frame clones here, not all; method: immunoSEQ multiplex PCR. The data show about 130,000 clones, nearly 90% seen once. Germline CDR1 and CDR2: MNHEY and SMNVEV (reference sequence). Deletions cut 4 bases from V and 9 bases from J, with 19 bases between. The length of the CDR3 is 15 residues. Sequencing was done on a sample of PBMCs. This clonotype was sampled from a man aged 45 to 65 with head and neck cancer. V gene TRBV27 combines with J gene TRBJ1-5; possibly TRBD1 for D (5 bases). This CDR3 reads CASSSPGTSPGPQHF. The CDR3 DNA follows: TGTGCCAGCAGTTCCCCCGGGACTTCCCCAGGGCCCCAGCATTTT.